The clone carrying this T cell receptor beta chain was seen once. The sample belongs to a study of blood T cell repertoires in COVID-19. At the level of the study: Sample material is recorded as cDNA or gDNA derived from T cells, B-cell-depleted T cells, or PBMCs.

V lost 4 bases to trimming and J lost 6 bases, with 17 bases between them. The CDR3 is 15 residues long. From germline, CDR1 is WSHSY and CDR2 SAAADI. Sequencing used immunoSEQ multiplex PCR; TCRdb keeps in-frame clones, though not all of them. The sample comprises approximately 38,000 clones, over 75% of which are singletons, and more than 7.5% rests with the top ten. Material: peripheral blood. This chain links TRBV10-2 with TRBJ2-3; possible D gene TRBD2, 6 bases. The receptor comes from a man aged 25-45 years with active or convalescent COVID-19. CDR3 sequence reads: CASSGAGPARDTQYF. CDR3 in DNA: TGCGCCAGCAGTGGGGCGGGGCCGGCAAGGGATACGCAGTATTTT.